Listed below are T cell receptor beta chains from one sample, sequenced in a study of cytomegalovirus exposure and HLA in healthy donors. Sequencing used immunoSEQ multiplex PCR; TCRdb keeps in-frame clones, though not all of them. The sample yields over 95,000 clones, 70% to 85% seen once. Sequencing used PBMCs. The receptor source for this set is a woman aged 18-35 years in good health and CMV-seronegative. CDR3s include the opening cysteine and the closing phenylalanine or tryptophan. D genes are given only for firm matches. The size of a clone is reported for some rows only, either as once, few or many, or as a class for expanded clones.

d_call	clone_size	v_call	j_call	cdr3_aa	cdr3_nt
TRBD2	.	TRBV7-9	TRBJ2-5	CASGLLAGELETQYF	TGTGCCAGCGGACTCCTAGCGGGAGAGTTAGAGACCCAGTACTTC
TRBD2	.	TRBV5-1	TRBJ2-3	CASRVAGVEGDTQYF	TGCGCCAGCAGGGTAGCGGGGGTCGAGGGAGATACGCAGTATTTT
.	.	TRBV15	TRBJ2-7	CATREEGRHEQYF	TGTGCCACCAGAGAGGAGGGGAGGCACGAGCAGTACTTC
TRBD1	.	TRBV28	TRBJ1-2	CASSLGPTGNYGYTF	TGTGCCAGCAGTTTGGGGCCGACAGGGAACTATGGCTACACCTTC
.	.	TRBV27	TRBJ2-2	CASRTLASTGELFF	TGTGCCAGCCGGACGCTAGCGTCCACCGGGGAGCTGTTTTTT
.	few	TRBV5-6	TRBJ1-1	CASSLAGNTEAFF	TGTGCCAGCAGCTTGGCCGGGAACACTGAAGCTTTCTTT
TRBD1	.	TRBV15	TRBJ2-5	CATSRGQGIETQYF	TGTGCCACCAGCAGGGGACAGGGGATCGAGACCCAGTACTTC
TRBD2	.	TRBV29-1	TRBJ2-1	CSVEVGTIKSFF	TGCAGCGTTGAAGTTGGGACTATTAAATCGTTCTTC
.	.	TRBV19	TRBJ1-6	CASSPPRGSSYNSPLHF	TGTGCCAGTAGTCCCCCCAGGGGAAGCTCCTATAATTCACCCCTCCACTTT
.	.	TRBV5-6	TRBJ2-7	CASSLFSGRSSYEQYF	TGTGCCAGCAGCTTGTTTTCAGGGAGGAGCTCCTACGAGCAGTACTTC
TRBD1	.	TRBV6-1	TRBJ1-6	CASSTLRTGNSPLHF	TGTGCCAGCAGTACGTTAAGGACAGGGAATTCACCCCTCCACTTT
TRBD2	.	TRBV5-4	TRBJ2-6	CASSQDGGAGANVLTF	TGTGCCAGCAGCCAAGATGGGGGGGCTGGGGCCAACGTCCTGACTTTC
TRBD1	.	TRBV7-9	TRBJ2-2	CASSSRQGSGELFF	TGTGCCAGCAGCTCACGACAGGGCTCCGGGGAGCTGTTTTTT
TRBD2	.	TRBV9	TRBJ2-3	CASSTSGNADTQYF	TGTGCCAGCTCGACTAGCGGGAACGCAGATACGCAGTATTTT
.	few	TRBV6-1	TRBJ1-2	CASSEGRGTGYTF	TGTGCCAGCAGTGAAGGTCGGGGAACTGGCTACACCTTC
TRBD2	.	TRBV4-1	TRBJ2-7	CASSPTDGRAWRDEQYF	TGCGCCAGCAGCCCAACGGACGGGAGGGCCTGGCGCGACGAGCAGTACTTC
TRBD1	.	TRBV15	TRBJ2-3	CARNRGSKNLWRTQYF	TGTGCCAGGAACAGGGGGTCGAAAAACCTTTGGAGAACGCAGTATTTT
TRBD2	.	TRBV7-8	TRBJ2-7	CASSLGGAGESEQYF	TGTGCCAGCAGCCTGGGGGGAGCGGGAGAATCCGAGCAGTACTTC
.	.	TRBV5-6	TRBJ1-1	CASSLLGGTEAFF	TGTGCCAGCAGCTTGCTGGGGGGCACTGAAGCTTTCTTT
TRBD1	.	TRBV27	TRBJ1-1	CASSYNRGPDTEAFF	TGTGCCAGCAGTTACAACAGGGGGCCGGACACTGAAGCTTTCTTT
.	.	TRBV4-1	TRBJ1-1	CASSPPVGSGMNTEAFF	TGCGCCAGCAGCCCCCCGGTGGGGAGCGGAATGAACACTGAAGCTTTCTTT
.	.	TRBV19	TRBJ1-5	CASSPQTGTNQPQHF	TGTGCCAGTAGTCCACAGACCGGGACTAATCAGCCCCAGCATTTT
TRBD1	.	TRBV11-2	TRBJ1-4	CASSLTGGFTNEKLFF	TGTGCCAGCAGCTTGACAGGGGGCTTCACTAATGAAAAACTGTTTTTT
.	.	TRBV12-5	TRBJ1-4	CASGLGGPNEKLFF	TGTGCTAGTGGTTTGGGGGGGCCAAATGAAAAACTGTTTTTT
TRBD1	.	TRBV7-2	TRBJ2-2	CASSWTGDTGELFF	TGTGCCAGCAGCTGGACAGGGGACACCGGGGAGCTGTTTTTT
TRBD1	.	TRBV28	TRBJ1-1	CASRSDRVSVRAFF	TGTGCCAGCAGATCAGACAGGGTTAGCGTACGAGCTTTCTTT
.	.	TRBV29-1	TRBJ1-1	CSVNRDMNTEAFF	TGCAGCGTCAACAGGGACATGAACACTGAAGCTTTCTTT
TRBD2	.	TRBV7-9	TRBJ2-1	CASSFFRTSGSLDEQFF	TGTGCCAGCAGCTTTTTTAGGACTAGCGGGAGCTTGGATGAGCAGTTCTTC
.	.	TRBV15	TRBJ2-5	CATREGATQYF	TGTGCCACCAGGGAGGGGGCGACCCAGTACTTC
TRBD1	.	TRBV11-3	TRBJ1-2	CASSSTGGGYGYTF	TGTGCCAGCAGCTCGACAGGGGGTGGGTATGGCTACACCTTC
.	.	TRBV6-1	TRBJ1-1	CASRRTGSLGTEAFF	TGTGCCAGCAGACGTACAGGGAGCCTCGGCACTGAAGCTTTCTTT
.	.	TRBV2	TRBJ1-6	CATRAGLSYNSPLHF	TGTGCCACCCGAGCAGGGTTATCCTATAATTCACCCCTCCACTTT
TRBD2	.	TRBV28	TRBJ2-2	CASRRPGTRNTGELFF	TGTGCCAGCAGACGCCCCGGGACTAGGAACACCGGGGAGCTGTTTTTT
TRBD1	.	TRBV27	TRBJ1-3	CATWGQGISGNTIYF	TGTGCCACCTGGGGACAGGGTATCTCTGGAAACACCATATATTTT
TRBD1	once	TRBV28	TRBJ2-3	CASRAGTGYYTDTQYF	TGTGCCAGCAGGGCCGGGACAGGGTATTATACAGATACGCAGTATTTT
.	.	TRBV4-3	TRBJ1-2	CASSQDDRNYGYTF	TGCGCCAGCAGCCAAGATGACAGAAACTATGGCTACACCTTC
.	.	TRBV28	TRBJ2-1	CASSSLLVRDSTGREQFF	TGTGCCAGCAGTTCTCTGCTAGTCCGGGACTCCACAGGCCGGGAGCAGTTCTTC
.	.	TRBV9	TRBJ2-2	CASSVVETVGTGELFF	TGTGCCAGCAGCGTAGTGGAGACAGTAGGGACCGGGGAGCTGTTTTTT
.	.	TRBV5-4	TRBJ1-6	CASSFRQANSPLHF	TGTGCCAGCAGCTTTCGGCAGGCCAATTCACCCCTCCACTTT
.	.	TRBV5-6	TRBJ2-3	CASSSLSSTDTQYF	TGTGCCAGCAGCTCCTTATCTAGCACAGATACGCAGTATTTT
TRBD2	.	TRBV30	TRBJ2-3	CAWNWRGGRFDTQYF	TGTGCCTGGAATTGGCGGGGGGGCCGGTTCGATACGCAGTATTTT
TRBD1	.	TRBV2	TRBJ1-5	CASSWTGPSNQPQHF	TGTGCCAGCAGTTGGACAGGGCCCAGCAATCAGCCCCAGCATTTT
.	.	TRBV19	TRBJ1-1	CASSIKIWGRAEAFF	TGTGCCAGTAGTATAAAGATATGGGGCAGGGCGGAAGCTTTCTTT